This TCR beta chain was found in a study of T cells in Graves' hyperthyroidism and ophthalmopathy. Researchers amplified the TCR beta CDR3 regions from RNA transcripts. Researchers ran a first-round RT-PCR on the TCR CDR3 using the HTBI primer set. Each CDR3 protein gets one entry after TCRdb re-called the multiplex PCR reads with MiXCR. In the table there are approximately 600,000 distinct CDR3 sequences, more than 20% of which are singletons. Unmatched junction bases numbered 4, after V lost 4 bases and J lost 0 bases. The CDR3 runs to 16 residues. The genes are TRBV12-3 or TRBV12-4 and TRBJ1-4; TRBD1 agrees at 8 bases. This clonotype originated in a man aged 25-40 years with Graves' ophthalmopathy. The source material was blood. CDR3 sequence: CASSSDRGATNEKLFF. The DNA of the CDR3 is TGTGCCAGCAGTTCTGACAGGGGAGCAACTAATGAAAAACTGTTTTTT.